The next 20 T cell receptor beta chains were all read from a single sample in a study of CXCR3-negative and CXCR3-positive naive CD8 T cells. General study points: CXCR3-negative naive cells had less hydrophobic TRB CDR3s than did CXCR3-positive naive cells.

Their antigens are not known. UMI-labeled TRB cDNA libraries were prepared by 5' RACE. TCRdb re-called the 5' RACE reads and catalogs CDR3 proteins one per entry, DNA excluded. The listing contains around 63,000 distinct CDR3 sequences. Sequencing used naive CXCR3+ CD8+ T cells from blood. Subset specified: CD45RO-CCR7+CD27+CD95- naive CD8+ T cells expressing CXCR3 (TNR3+). The source of these receptors is a human donor in good health. Some clones in this sample may be carry-over from other donors' samples.

The J gene is TRBJ2-7, the V gene TRBV19. This CDR3 region has 13 residues. The germline CDR1 and CDR2 sequences are LNHDA and SQIVND (reference sequence). The CDR3 region is CASSMREPYEQYF.

The chain employs TRBV7-9 and TRBJ2-1; TCRdb's D call of TRBD2 is untestable without DNA. The CDR3 sequence is 16 residues long. CDR1 and CDR2 from the germline V gene are SEHNR and FQNEAQ (reference sequence). The CDR3 loop is CASSLELAGEYNEQFF.

J is TRBJ2-1 and V is TRBV20-1. From germline, CDR1 is DFQATT and CDR2 SNEGSKA (reference sequence). The CDR3 loop spans 14 amino acids. The CDR3 loop reads CSAREEMDYNEQFF.

The chain links TRBV29-1 to TRBJ2-1; TCRdb designates TRBD1, a call that cannot be tested without DNA. There are 15 residues in the CDR3. Germline V gives CDR1 SQVTM, CDR2 ANQGSEA. CDR3 sequence reads: CSVAADRGLDNEQFF.

The chain links TRBV20-1 to TRBJ1-1; checking the TCRdb D call of TRBD1 is not possible without DNA. CDR1 is DFQATT, CDR2 SNEGSKA, per germline (reference sequence). The CDR3 covers 17 residues. CDR3 region: CSARDKELGRLNTEAFF.

The J gene is TRBJ2-1, the V gene TRBV29-1; TCRdb names TRBD1, which stays unverified in the absence of DNA. The V gene's germline CDR1 is SQVTM and CDR2 ANQGSEA. CDR3 length: 12 amino acids. CDR3 in amino acids: CSGGDREIEQFF.

This chain uses TRBV7-8 with TRBJ1-5; absent DNA, TCRdb's TRBD1 call cannot be checked. There are 16 residues in the CDR3. Germline assignment: CDR1 SGHVS and CDR2 FQNEAQ. CDR3 protein: CASSPQGGSSNQPQHF.

The chain joins TRBV20-1 to TRBJ2-7; TCRdb picks TRBD1, but there is no DNA to check that call. CDR3 length equals 13 residues. Germline values: CDR1 DFQATT, CDR2 SNEGSKA (reference sequence). CDR3 residues: CSARSTGDGEQYF.

V usage is TRBV29-1 and J usage is TRBJ2-3. CDR1 and CDR2 from the germline V gene are SQVTM and ANQGSEA. This CDR3 is 16 amino acids long. Here the CDR3 reads CSVEVKSPRFADTQYF.

This rearrangement joins TRBV12-3 or TRBV12-4 to TRBJ2-2; TCRdb's D call, TRBD2, is unchecked because there is no DNA. This CDR3 is built from 12 residues. CDR3 loop: CASRRTSGELFF.

The CDR3 reads CAIPDGRGTEAFF. The gene calls are TRBV2 and TRBJ1-1. The CDR3 consists of 13 residues. Germline loops: CDR1 SNHLY, CDR2 FYNNEI.

This sequence joins TRBV4-1 and TRBJ1-2. The CDR3 runs to 12 residues. Germline lookup yields CDR1 MGHRA and CDR2 YSYEKL. CDR3 in amino acids: CASSHRGYGYTF.

The chain combines TRBV15 with TRBJ2-7; the TCRdb call, TRBD1, lacks DNA for checking. The CDR3 totals 13 residues. Germline CDR1 and CDR2: LNHNV and YYDKDF (reference sequence). CDR3: CATGQRGSYEQYF.

J is TRBJ2-2 and V is TRBV29-1. The CDR3 is 13 amino acids. Germline values: CDR1 SQVTM, CDR2 ANQGSEA. This CDR3 is CSVEDSLTGELFF.

The J gene is TRBJ2-7, the V gene TRBV20-1. The CDR3 is made up of 13 amino acids. Per the germline V gene, CDR1 is DFQATT and CDR2 is SNEGSKA (reference sequence). The CDR3 here is CSARDIGNYEQYF.

The chain is built from TRBV29-1 and TRBJ1-4. Germline values: CDR1 SQVTM, CDR2 ANQGSEA. This CDR3 has 12 amino acids. The CDR3 sequence: CSVDEGNEKLVF.

This chain connects TRBV29-1 to TRBJ2-1; TCRdb picks TRBD2, but there is no DNA to check that call. Germline CDR1 is SQVTM and CDR2 is ANQGSEA. This CDR3 is 16 amino acids long. CDR3 sequence: CSVPPGLAEVYNEQFF.

This chain uses TRBV6-5 with TRBJ2-3; without DNA, the TCRdb call of TRBD1 cannot be checked. CDR1 is MNHEY and CDR2 is SVGAGI in the germline V gene. There are 15 residues in the CDR3. The CDR3 loop reads CASTLGGATTDTQYF.

J is TRBJ2-7 and V is TRBV12-3 or TRBV12-4. The CDR3 sequence is 14 residues long. The CDR3 is CASSQDPRIYEQYF.

The rearrangement uses TRBV25-1 and TRBJ1-2. This CDR3 comprises 11 residues. The germline V gene has CDR1 MGHDK and CDR2 SYGVNS. The CDR3 sequence is CASSGTRGYTF.